Shown below are 5 T cell receptor beta chains from a single sample sequenced in a study of beta chain features in type 1 diabetes. Expressed TCRB transcripts were sequenced, since all the RNA that had been isolated was reverse transcribed. TCRdb's table, derived via immunoSEQ multiplex PCR, lists solely in-frame clones and lacks some. The sample carries roughly 450,000 clones, approximately 15% recorded once. Material: naive CD4+ T cells from blood. Source of these receptors: a man aged 25-45 years in good health.

The gene calls are TRBV27 and TRBJ1-1; D is unclear. This CDR3 comprises 14 residues. Germline V gene data show CDR1 as MNHEY and CDR2 as SMNVEV (reference sequence). V lost 6 bases to trimming and J lost 4 bases, with 15 bases between them. CDR3: CASRGTVGVTEAFF. In nucleotides, the CDR3 is TGTGCCAGCAGAGGAACAGTAGGCGTCACTGAAGCTTTCTTT.

The table lists this clone with a few counts. The rearrangement links TRBV4-3 to TRBJ1-4; D may be TRBD1 (6 bases). Germline CDR1 LGHNA, CDR2 YSLEER. V lost 1 base, J lost 0 bases, and 9 bases lay in between. The CDR3 totals 16 residues. This chain's CDR3 is CASSQGTESTNEKLFF. CDR3 bases: TGCGCCAGCAGCCAAGGGACAGAATCAACTAATGAAAAACTGTTTTTT.

The chain employs TRBV7-2 and TRBJ2-7; 8 positions agree with TRBD1. Germline assignment: CDR1 SGHTA and CDR2 FQGNSA. The J segment lost 3 bases and the V segment lost 5 bases, leaving 6 bases of the junction unmatched. The CDR3 totals 14 residues. The CDR3 sequence: CASSVGQVLYEQYF. The CDR3 DNA reads TGTGCCAGCAGCGTGGGACAGGTCCTCTACGAGCAGTACTTC. Full variable domain (outside the CDR3, taken from reference TRBV7-2 and TRBJ2-7): GAGVSQSPSNKVTEKGKDVELRCDPISGHTALYWYRQSLGQGLEFLIYFQGNSAPDKSGLPSDRFSAERTGGSVSTLTIQRTQQEDSAVYLCASSVGQVLYEQYFGPGTRLTVT.

The chain links TRBV7-6 to TRBJ2-3; perhaps TRBD2 as D (7 bases). The ends were cut back, 2 bases at V and 4 bases at J, with 10 bases in the middle. The CDR3 totals 14 residues. Germline V CDR1 and CDR2: SGHVS, FNYEAQ. The CDR3 region is CASSLRGASDTQYF. The CDR3, as DNA: TGTGCCAGCAGCTTACGGGGGGCTTCAGATACGCAGTATTTT.

V usage is TRBV9 and J usage is TRBJ2-1, with 8 positions matching TRBD2. The CDR3 length is 14 residues. J was trimmed by 5 bases and V by 3 bases; bases with no gene match: 4. Germline assignment: CDR1 SGDLS and CDR2 YYNGEE. The CDR3 DNA reads as TGTGCCAGCAGCGAACTAGCGGTAAACAATGAGCAGTTCTTC. This translates into CASSELAVNNEQFF.